The sequence of this T cell receptor beta chain was determined in a study of blood T cell repertoires in COVID-19. In the original workflow: Amplifying reference gene primers gave estimates of nucleated cell counts. Some clones are missing from TCRdb's copy, which holds only in-frame ones; the method was immunoSEQ multiplex PCR. That table supplies the V and J calls and clone size; D and trimming were determined from the DNA. The sample contains about 390,000 clones, about 86% of which appear only once. The V gene lost 0 bases and the J gene lost 5 bases, with 8 bases spanning the gap. The CDR3 loop spans 14 amino acids. In germline, CDR1 is SGHTA, CDR2 FQGTGA.

This sequence was found in a woman aged 45-65 years who had recovered from COVID-19. This chain joins TRBV7-3 and TRBJ2-1; D may be TRBD1 (6 bases). Specimen: PBMCs or T cells enriched from blood (not recorded which). Here the CDR3 reads CASSLTTGNNEQFF. The DNA of the CDR3 is TGTGCCAGCAGCTTAACAACAGGGAACAATGAGCAGTTCTTC.